This is a list of T cell receptor beta chains from one sample in a study of T cells after yellow fever vaccination. MiXCR, run by TCRdb on the 5' RACE reads, gives a single entry per CDR3 protein. The sample has some 120,000 distinct CDR3 sequences, approximately 16% seen once. The specimen was CD8+ T cells sorted from PBMCs, collected 5 days after the yellow fever booster vaccination. The receptor source for this set is a young man who received the YFV17D yellow fever vaccine. Both conserved end residues are part of each CDR3. D genes are given only for firm matches. Expanded clones get a size class; other rows say once, few or many, or leave the size out.

TRBJ2-3	TRBV20-1	.	.	TGCAGTGCTAGAGCCCCTGATACGCAGTATTTT	CSARAPDTQYF
TRBJ1-1	TRBV5-8	.	TRBD1	TGTGCCAGCAGCTCCATCCTCCGGACAGGTATGAACACTGAAGCTTTCTTT	CASSSILRTGMNTEAFF
TRBJ1-3	TRBV5-1	.	.	TGCGCCAGCAGCTTAAGATCCCCTCGAGGGTTCTCTGGAAACACCATATATTTT	CASSLRSPRGFSGNTIYF
TRBJ1-5	TRBV6-6	few	.	TGTGCCAGCAGTTACCTTGGGGGTAATCAGCCCCAGCATTTT	CASSYLGGNQPQHF
TRBJ2-5	TRBV9	.	TRBD2	TGTGCCAGCAGCGTGGGGAGCGGGGGTATTGAGACCCAGTACTTC	CASSVGSGGIETQYF
TRBJ1-2	TRBV4-1	many	.	TGCGCCAGCAGCCAAGTGGGGTCTCCGCCCTATGGCTACACCTTC	CASSQVGSPPYGYTF
TRBJ1-5	TRBV9	.	.	TGTGCCAGCAGCCGTGAGGGCTATCAGCCCCAGCATTTT	CASSREGYQPQHF
TRBJ1-1	TRBV27	.	.	TGTGCCAGCAGTTTCGGTGGGGGTCTGGGGACTGAAGCTTTCTTT	CASSFGGGLGTEAFF
TRBJ2-3	TRBV7-3	.	TRBD2	TGTGCCAGCAGCCCGGGACTAGCAAGCACAGATACGCAGTATTTT	CASSPGLASTDTQYF
TRBJ2-7	TRBV10-3	many	.	TGTGCCATCAGTGAGTCTGTAGGGGGGAACAACGAGCAGTACTTC	CAISESVGGNNEQYF
TRBJ1-1	TRBV28	few	TRBD1	TGTGCCAGCTCGACAGGGTTTTTCACTGAAGCTTTCTTT	CASSTGFFTEAFF
TRBJ2-3	TRBV7-3	.	TRBD2	TGTGCCAGCAGCTCGGGACTAGCAGATACTAGCACAGATACGCAGTATTTT	CASSSGLADTSTDTQYF
TRBJ2-5	TRBV7-8	.	.	TGTGCCAGCAGCCTTATAGGGGGGTTACAAGAGACCCAGTACTTC	CASSLIGGLQETQYF
TRBJ1-1	TRBV9	.	.	TGTGCCAGCAGCGTAGTAATCTTACAGGGTTTCGACACTGAAGCTTTCTTT	CASSVVILQGFDTEAFF
TRBJ2-7	TRBV6-2/TRBV6-3	few	.	TGTGCCAGCACCAAAGGCGCAGGGATCTGGGGGGTTACCTCCTACGAGCAGTACTTC	CASTKGAGIWGVTSYEQYF
TRBJ1-2	TRBV12-3/TRBV12-4	medium-sized	.	TGTGCCAGCAGTTCCAATGGTTTCGGTGGCTACACCTTC	CASSSNGFGGYTF
TRBJ2-3	TRBV7-2	few	TRBD2	TGTGCCAGCAGACCTAGCGGGGGGGTGGGAGATACGCAGTATTTT	CASRPSGGVGDTQYF
TRBJ2-5	TRBV9	few	.	TGTGCCAGCAGCGTAGCGGCAGGAAAAGAGACCCAGTACTTC	CASSVAAGKETQYF
TRBJ2-5	TRBV7-3	few	.	TGTGCCAGCAGCTTTGAGGGCAGGGTCCAAGAGACCCAGTACTTC	CASSFEGRVQETQYF
TRBJ2-7	TRBV5-5	many	.	TGTGCCAGCAGCTCCCCCCTTCGAGGGGCATCGGCCCTCGGGAACCTCTACGAGCAGTACTTC	CASSSPLRGASALGNLYEQYF
TRBJ2-5	TRBV7-9	few	.	TGTGCCAGCAGCCCAGAGGACTTACATATGGAGACCCAGTACTTC	CASSPEDLHMETQYF
TRBJ2-1	TRBV5-1	few	TRBD1	TGCGCCAGCAGCCCGGGACAGGGGGCGGGCAATGAGCAGTTCTTC	CASSPGQGAGNEQFF
TRBJ1-1	TRBV6-5	.	TRBD1	TGTGCCAGCAGTTACATCACAGGGGGCAGTGAAGCTTTCTTT	CASSYITGGSEAFF
TRBJ2-1	TRBV4-3	few	TRBD2	TGCGCCAGCAGCCAGGGGACCGGGAGGGATGAGCAGTTCTTC	CASSQGTGRDEQFF
TRBJ1-4	TRBV7-9	few	TRBD1	TGTGCCAGCAGCGCGACCGGGACAGGGAGTGGAAAACTGTTTTTT	CASSATGTGSGKLFF
TRBJ2-7	TRBV9	few	.	TGTGCCAGCAGCGTAGGGGCGGGCCACTCCTACGAGCAGTACTTC	CASSVGAGHSYEQYF
TRBJ2-5	TRBV25-1	.	.	TGTGCCAGCAGTGAAGGGTTTCTCGGGGGGACCCAGTACTTC	CASSEGFLGGTQYF
TRBJ2-1	TRBV6-5	.	.	TGTGCCAGCAGTTACGGGACGGAGCAGTTCTTC	CASSYGTEQFF
TRBJ1-2	TRBV7-9	few	.	TGTGCCAGCAGTGCTGGAGGGAGCCGTCTGGGCGGCTACACCTTC	CASSAGGSRLGGYTF
TRBJ2-3	TRBV9	.	.	TGTGCCAGCAGCGTAGGGGGTCGGATAGCCCCCACGGCGGATACGCAGTATTTT	CASSVGGRIAPTADTQYF
TRBJ2-1	TRBV29-1	few	TRBD2	TGCAGCGTTGAAGATGCCCTAGCGGGGGGGCCTGAGCAGTTCTTC	CSVEDALAGGPEQFF
TRBJ1-2	TRBV6-2/TRBV6-3	.	TRBD1	TGTGCCAGCAGTCCTGGGACAGGGAATGGCTACACCTTC	CASSPGTGNGYTF
TRBJ1-2	TRBV7-8	.	TRBD1	TGTGCCAGCAGCATCGGACAGGGCTACTATGGCTACACCTTC	CASSIGQGYYGYTF
TRBJ2-3	TRBV20-1	.	.	TGCAGTGCTAGAGATTGGCTCCTGACAGGACGCACAGATACGCAGTATTTT	CSARDWLLTGRTDTQYF
TRBJ2-3	TRBV7-6	few	.	TGTGCCAGCAGCTTAGGTCTCGGAGTCACTAGCACAGATACGCAGTATTTT	CASSLGLGVTSTDTQYF
TRBJ2-7	TRBV4-2	.	TRBD2	TGTGCCAGCAGCCCGCGGGGACTAGCGGAGTACGAGCAGTACTTC	CASSPRGLAEYEQYF
TRBJ2-5	TRBV12-3/TRBV12-4	few	.	TGTGCCAGCAGGCCTCGCCCTCAAGAGACCCAGTACTTC	CASRPRPQETQYF